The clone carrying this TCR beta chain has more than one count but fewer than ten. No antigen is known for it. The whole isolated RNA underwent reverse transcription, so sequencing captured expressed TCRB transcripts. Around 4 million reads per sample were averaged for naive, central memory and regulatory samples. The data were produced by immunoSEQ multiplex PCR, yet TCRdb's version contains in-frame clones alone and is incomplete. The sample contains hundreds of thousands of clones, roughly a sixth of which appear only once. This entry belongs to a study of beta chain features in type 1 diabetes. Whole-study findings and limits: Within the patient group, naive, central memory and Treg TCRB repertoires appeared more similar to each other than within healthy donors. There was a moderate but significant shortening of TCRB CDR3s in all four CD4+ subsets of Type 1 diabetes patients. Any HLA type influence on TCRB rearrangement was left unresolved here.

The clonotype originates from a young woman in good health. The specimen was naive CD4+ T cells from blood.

CDR3: CAITSQKNTEAFF. The CDR3 DNA sequence: TGTGCCATCACTAGCCAGAAGAACACTGAAGCTTTCTTT. The V call is TRBV10-3, the J call TRBJ1-1; D gene ambiguous. The CDR3 runs 13 residues. Germline V gene data show CDR1 as ENHRY and CDR2 as SYGVKD. V lost 7 bases, J lost 1 base, and 10 bases lay in between.